This entry lists 26 T cell receptor beta chains sequenced from one sample in a study of PD-L1 blockade in urothelial cancer. Measured with immunoSEQ multiplex PCR; TCRdb has only the in-frame clones, and not every one. Of about 38,000 clones listed, around 81% were seen once; the top ten hold roughly 15%. The time point denotes: pretreatment peripheral blood. The sequences come from PBMCs, collected around atezolizumab (anti-PD-L1) treatment. The receptors originated from a man older than 75 with urothelial cancer.

V is TRBV6-6 and J is TRBJ2-1; D remains unclear. The germline V and J ends were trimmed by 2 bases and 0 bases, with 11 bases remaining between them. In germline, CDR1 is MNHNY, CDR2 SVGAGI (reference sequence). This CDR3 is built from 16 residues. This CDR3 is CASSYPGLSSYNEQFF. The CDR3 bases are TGTGCCAGCAGTTACCCAGGTCTAAGCTCCTACAATGAGCAGTTCTTC.

The chain combines TRBV15 with TRBJ2-1; 8 nucleotides agree with TRBD2. The CDR3 is made up of 15 amino acids. V was pared by 3 bases and J by 10 bases, with 11 bases of the junction left unmatched. Germline CDR1 LNHNV, CDR2 YYDKDF (reference sequence). This CDR3 is CATSRISGITGEQFF. The CDR3 nucleotides are TGTGCCACCAGCAGGATTAGCGGGATAACTGGGGAGCAGTTCTTC.

This sequence joins TRBV6-6 and TRBJ2-5, with a weak D call TRBD2 (6 bases). The CDR3 is made up of 14 amino acids. Trimming shortened V by 8 bases and J by 3 bases, and 16 bases separated the two germline ends. Germline V gene sequence: CDR1 MNHNY, CDR2 SVGAGI (reference sequence). In DNA form, the CDR3 reads TGTGCCAGCCGTAGCGGAGGCCTTAAAGAGACCCAGTACTTC. It translates to CASRSGGLKETQYF.

The V and J genes are TRBV5-1 and TRBJ2-1; the match to TRBD2 covers 9 bases. The CDR3 sequence is 16 residues long. Germline V lookup: CDR1 SGHRS, CDR2 YFSETQ. V was clipped by 0 bases and J by 8 bases; unmatched bases: 9. The CDR3 reads CASSLALAGVIDEQFF. The CDR3 DNA follows: TGCGCCAGCAGCTTGGCTTTAGCGGGAGTTATCGATGAGCAGTTCTTC.

The chain recombines TRBV11-1 with TRBJ1-1; TRBD1 is a possible D gene (6 bases). Germline V gene lookup returns CDR1 SGHAT and CDR2 FQDESV (reference sequence). The V end was cut by 5 bases, the J end by 1 base, with 17 bases between. The CDR3 is 16 amino acids. CDR3 nucleotides: TGTGCCAGCAGCCGGGACACCGGAGGATCGAACACTGAAGCTTTCTTT. This codes for CASSRDTGGSNTEAFF.

The J gene is TRBJ2-5, the V gene TRBV15, with 11 bases aligning to TRBD1. The V gene's germline CDR1 is LNHNV and CDR2 YYDKDF (reference sequence). J was trimmed by 3 bases and V by 6 bases; bases with no gene match: 6. CDR3 length: 15 amino acids. CDR3 region: CATSSGQGAEETQYF. CDR3 sequence (DNA): TGTGCCACCAGTAGCGGACAGGGGGCAGAAGAGACCCAGTACTTC. Filled out from reference TRBV15 and TRBJ2-5, the complete variable domain reads DAMVIQNPRYQVTQFGKPVTLSCSQTLNHNVMYWYQQKSSQAPKLLFHYYDKDFNNEADTPDNFQSRRPNTSFCFLDIRSPGLGDTAMYLCATSSGQGAEETQYFGPGTRLLVL.

The chain joins TRBV2 to TRBJ2-5; 9 bases are a match to TRBD2. The J call may be incorrect, as the DNA end agrees better with TRBJ2-7. This CDR3 has 16 amino acids. Germline CDR1 and CDR2: SNHLY and FYNNEI. As DNA, the CDR3 is TGTGCCAGCAGCCCGGGACTAGCCTACAGCTCCTACGAGCAGTACTTC. This sequence encodes CASSPGLAYSSYEQYF.

The rearrangement links TRBV10-3 to TRBJ2-7; 11 bases are shared with TRBD2. Trimming removed 6 bases from V and 3 bases from J; junction bases left unmatched: 4. This CDR3 contains 14 residues. CDR1 is ENHRY, CDR2 SYGVKD, per germline. The CDR3 loop is CAISPGTSGYEQYF. DNA of the CDR3: TGTGCCATCAGCCCCGGGACTAGCGGCTACGAGCAGTACTTC.

The V gene is TRBV4-1, the J gene TRBJ2-7; 10 bases agree with TRBD1. With 4 bases clipped from V and 0 bases from J, the junction kept 12 bases outside the gene matches. This CDR3 has 18 amino acids. Germline loops: CDR1 MGHRA, CDR2 YSYEKL. The CDR3, as DNA: TGCGCCAGCAGCCGCCTCTCAGGGGGACAGGGGAGCTCCTACGAGCAGTACTTC. Its translation is CASSRLSGGQGSSYEQYF.

The rearrangement links TRBV9 to TRBJ2-7; D perhaps matches TRBD2 (7 bases). Germline V gene data show CDR1 as SGDLS and CDR2 as YYNGEE. The V end was cut by 0 bases, the J end by 5 bases, with 15 bases between. The CDR3 has 15 amino acids. The CDR3, as DNA: TGTGCCAGCAGCGTAGGAGAGCGGGACACCCACGAGCAGTACTTC. Translation: CASSVGERDTHEQYF.

The CDR3 nucleotides read TGTGCCTGGAGTGTACAGGCCCCCTCAGGCAATCAGCCCCAGCATTTT. Translating gives CAWSVQAPSGNQPQHF. J is TRBJ1-5 and V is TRBV30, with D possibly TRBD1 on 5 matching bases. This CDR3 region has 16 residues. Germline CDR1 is GTSNPN and CDR2 is SVGIG (reference sequence). Trimming shortened V by 0 bases and J by 2 bases, and 14 bases separated the two germline ends.

The chain carries TRBV6-6 and TRBJ2-5; D is undetermined. V lost 5 bases to trimming and J lost 5 bases, with 15 bases between them. The CDR3 spans 14 residues. Germline lookup yields CDR1 MNHNY and CDR2 SVGAGI (reference sequence). The CDR3 spells CASSPPSSRETQYF. The CDR3 DNA follows: TGTGCCAGCAGTCCGCCTTCGTCCCGGGAGACCCAGTACTTC.

The chain combines TRBV19 with TRBJ2-2; the D gene is possibly TRBD1 (6 bases). Trimming pared 3 bases from V and 9 bases from J, leaving 20 bases between. This CDR3 spans 16 amino acids. Germline CDR1 and CDR2: LNHDA and SQIVND (reference sequence). The CDR3 DNA reads TGTGCCAGTAGTATTGATCCCAAGCTTAGGGGGAGGGAGCTGTTTTTT. This sequence encodes CASSIDPKLRGRELFF.

The chain combines TRBV7-8 with TRBJ2-1; 9 nucleotides line up with TRBD1. With V trimmed by 3 bases and J by 4 bases, 4 bases remained unmatched. This CDR3 spans 15 amino acids. Germline V gives CDR1 SGHVS, CDR2 FQNEAQ. CDR3 residues: CASSFQTGGYNEQFF. The CDR3 DNA follows: TGTGCCAGCAGCTTCCAGACAGGGGGATACAATGAGCAGTTCTTC. Based on the CDR3 plus reference TRBV7-8 and TRBJ2-1, the full variable domain is GAGVSQSPRYKVAKRGQDVALRCDPISGHVSLFWYQQALGQGPEFLTYFQNEAQLDKSGLPSDRFFAERPEGSVSTLKIQRTQQEDSAVYLCASSFQTGGYNEQFFGPGTRLTVL.

The genes are TRBV7-2 and TRBJ2-7; TRBD1 aligns across 9 bases. Germline V gene data show CDR1 as SGHTA and CDR2 as FQGNSA. The J segment lost 6 bases and the V segment lost 3 bases, leaving 6 bases of the junction unmatched. This CDR3 is 14 amino acids long. Here the CDR3 DNA reads TGTGCCAGCAGCTTGGGACAGGGAAGGTCCGAGCAGTACTTC. Encoded protein: CASSLGQGRSEQYF. The whole variable domain, remainder taken from reference TRBV7-2 and TRBJ2-7, is GAGVSQSPSNKVTEKGKDVELRCDPISGHTALYWYRQSLGQGLEFLIYFQGNSAPDKSGLPSDRFSAERTGGSVSTLTIQRTQQEDSAVYLCASSLGQGRSEQYFGPGTRLTVT.

The chain uses TRBV5-1 and TRBJ2-1; D possibly corresponds to TRBD2 (6 bases). From germline, CDR1 is SGHRS and CDR2 YFSETQ. V was trimmed by 4 bases and J by 0 bases, leaving 14 bases between them. The CDR3 contains 16 residues. The CDR3 region is CASSGGLISSYNEQFF. The CDR3 DNA follows: TGCGCCAGCAGCGGGGGACTTATTAGCTCCTACAATGAGCAGTTCTTC.

The gene calls are TRBV15 and TRBJ1-1; D not resolved. Per the germline V gene, CDR1 is LNHNV and CDR2 is YYDKDF (reference sequence). Trimming left V 0 bases short and J 11 bases short, with 10 bases between. The CDR3 totals 12 residues. The DNA for the CDR3 is TGTGCCACCAGCAGAGATGGAGTTTTCGCTTTCTTT. Translating gives CATSRDGVFAFF.

The chain carries TRBV27 and TRBJ2-3; 11 bases map to TRBD2. The junction had 3 bases not matched to a gene; V was cut back by 3 bases and J by 1 base. Looked up from germline, CDR1 is MNHEY and CDR2 is SMNVEV (reference sequence). CDR3 length: 16 residues. CDR3: CASSFSGRGGTDTQYF. In DNA form, the CDR3 reads TGTGCCAGCAGTTTTAGCGGGAGGGGGGGCACAGATACGCAGTATTTT.

This clone was counted only a few times. The chain carries TRBV20-1 and TRBJ1-2; perhaps TRBD1 as D (6 bases). CDR1 and CDR2 (germline): DFQATT, SNEGSKA (reference sequence). CDR3 length equals 9 residues. The CDR3 sequence: CSTGNGYTF. The CDR3 bases are TGCAGCACAGGGAATGGCTACACCTTC.

The V gene is TRBV6-5, the J gene TRBJ2-7, with 7 bases identical to TRBD2. Germline V gene sequence: CDR1 MNHEY, CDR2 SVGAGI. This CDR3 spans 15 amino acids. Trimming at V came to 6 bases and at J to 0 bases, leaving 8 bases not matched to a gene. This CDR3 reads CASSRLADASYEQYF. The CDR3 coding sequence is TGTGCCAGCAGCCGTCTAGCGGACGCCTCCTACGAGCAGTACTTC.

The chain combines TRBV5-1 with TRBJ2-5; a weak D match, TRBD1 (6 bases). This CDR3 is 13 amino acids long. V lost 0 bases and J lost 4, with 7 bases in between. Germline-derived CDR1 and CDR2 are SGHRS and YFSETQ. The CDR3 region is CASSLDRAETQYF. DNA for the CDR3: TGCGCCAGCAGCTTGGACAGGGCAGAGACCCAGTACTTC.

The chain is built from TRBV11-2 and TRBJ1-2; 10 positions match TRBD1. In germline, CDR1 is SGHAT, CDR2 FQNNGV. The CDR3 sequence is 13 residues long. V dropped 1 base and J dropped 8; count of bases not matched to a gene: 1. CDR3 in DNA: TGTGCCAGCAGCTTAGGACAGGGGGCAGGCTACACCTTC. Its translation is CASSLGQGAGYTF.

The chain employs TRBV27 and TRBJ2-2; D gene uncertain. Trimming took off 2 bases at V and 3 bases at J, with 10 bases between the two ends. Germline V gives CDR1 MNHEY, CDR2 SMNVEV (reference sequence). The CDR3 spans 15 residues. The CDR3, as DNA: TGTGCCAGCAGTTTACAGGATACCTACACCGGGGAGCTGTTTTTT. Translation: CASSLQDTYTGELFF.

The chain recombines TRBV28 with TRBJ2-1, with TRBD2 matching 7 bases. The CDR3 length is 15 residues. V shed 5 bases and J 5 bases; nucleotides not matched to a gene: 9. The germline CDR1 and CDR2 sequences are MDHEN and SYDVKM. In DNA, the CDR3 is TGTGCCAGCAGTGTCGAGGCTAGCGGAAACAATGAGCAGTTCTTC. Encoded protein: CASSVEASGNNEQFF.

The sample holds one count of this clone. The chain employs TRBV6-4 and TRBJ1-2; a possible D gene is TRBD1 (6 bases). There are 14 residues in the CDR3. Between the trimmed V and J ends, which lost 8 bases and 7 bases, there was a span of 20 bases. Germline lookup yields CDR1 MRHNA and CDR2 SNTAGT. CDR3 in amino acids: CASSPDSGAGGYTF. The CDR3 DNA reads TGTGCCAGCTCACCGGACAGCGGTGCGGGTGGCTACACCTTC.

This clone was counted once. The genes are TRBV5-1 and TRBJ2-2; 7 bases agree with TRBD1. Trimming removed 4 bases from V and 8 bases from J; junction bases left unmatched: 5. The CDR3 is 13 residues long. Germline V CDR1 and CDR2: SGHRS, YFSETQ. The CDR3 region is CASSQWTGGELFF. The CDR3 DNA reads TGCGCCAGCAGCCAATGGACAGGAGGGGAGCTGTTTTTT. The whole variable domain, filled in from reference TRBV5-1 and TRBJ2-2, reads KAGVTQTPRYLIKTRGQQVTLSCSPISGHRSVSWYQQTPGQGLQFLFEYFSETQRNKGNFPGRFSGRQFSNSRSEMNVSTLELGDSALYLCASSQWTGGELFFGEGSRLTVL.